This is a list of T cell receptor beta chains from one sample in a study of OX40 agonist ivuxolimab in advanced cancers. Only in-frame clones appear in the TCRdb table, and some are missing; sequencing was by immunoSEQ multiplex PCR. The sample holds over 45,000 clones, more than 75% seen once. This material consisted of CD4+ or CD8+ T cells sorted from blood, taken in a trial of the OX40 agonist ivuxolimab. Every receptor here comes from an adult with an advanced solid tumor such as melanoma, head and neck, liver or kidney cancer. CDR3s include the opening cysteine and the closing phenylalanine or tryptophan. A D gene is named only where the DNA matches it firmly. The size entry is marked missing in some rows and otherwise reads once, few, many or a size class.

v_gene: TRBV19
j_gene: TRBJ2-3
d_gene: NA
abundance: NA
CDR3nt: TGTGCCAGTAGTGACCGGGGCTATTCTAGCACAGATACGCAGTATTTT
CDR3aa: CASSDRGYSSTDTQYF

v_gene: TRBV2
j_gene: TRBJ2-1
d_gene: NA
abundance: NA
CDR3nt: TGTGCCAGCAGTAGTGAGGGAACCTACAATGAGCAGTTCTTC
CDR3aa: CASSSEGTYNEQFF

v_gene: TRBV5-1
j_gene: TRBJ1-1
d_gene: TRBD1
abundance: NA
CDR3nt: TGCGCCAGCAGCTTGGGGGGGCGGGACAGGGCTATTCCTAACACTGAAGCTTTCTTT
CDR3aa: CASSLGGRDRAIPNTEAFF

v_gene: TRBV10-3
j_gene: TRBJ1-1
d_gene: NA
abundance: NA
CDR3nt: TGTGCCATCAGTGAGTTTATGCTCGTAAGGGACACTGAAGCTTTCTTT
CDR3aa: CAISEFMLVRDTEAFF

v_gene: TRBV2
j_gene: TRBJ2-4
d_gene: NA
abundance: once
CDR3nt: TGTGCCAGCAGCCGAGATGGTGCGGGAAACATTCAGTACTTC
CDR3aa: CASSRDGAGNIQYF

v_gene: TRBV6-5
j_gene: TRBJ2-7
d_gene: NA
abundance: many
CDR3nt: TGTGCCAGCAGTTCTACCACCGAGCAGTACTTC
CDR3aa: CASSSTTEQYF

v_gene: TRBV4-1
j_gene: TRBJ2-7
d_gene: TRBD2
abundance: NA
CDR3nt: TGCGCCAGCAGCCAAGAGACTAGCGGGGTCTCCTACGAGCAGTACTTC
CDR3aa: CASSQETSGVSYEQYF

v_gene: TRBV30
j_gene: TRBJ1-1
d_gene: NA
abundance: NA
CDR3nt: TGTGCCTGGAGTGTGCAGGGATGGGGAGCTTTCTTT
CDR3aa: CAWSVQGWGAFF

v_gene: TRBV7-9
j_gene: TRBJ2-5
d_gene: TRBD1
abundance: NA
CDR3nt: TGTGCCAGCAGCTCACCCGGGACAGGGTTCGGGACCCAGTACTTC
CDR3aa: CASSSPGTGFGTQYF

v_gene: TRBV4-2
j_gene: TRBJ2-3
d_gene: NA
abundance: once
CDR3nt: TGTGCCAGCAGCCAAGGCCGGGGGGATACGCAGTATTTT
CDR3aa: CASSQGRGDTQYF

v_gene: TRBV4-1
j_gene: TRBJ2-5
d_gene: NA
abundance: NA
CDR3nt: TGCGCCAGCAGCCGGGTTGGCGAGACCCAGTACTTC
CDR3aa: CASSRVGETQYF

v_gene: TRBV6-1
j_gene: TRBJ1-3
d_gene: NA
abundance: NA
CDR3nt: TGTGCCAGCAGAGAGGGGCACTCTGGAAACACCATATATTTT
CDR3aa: CASREGHSGNTIYF

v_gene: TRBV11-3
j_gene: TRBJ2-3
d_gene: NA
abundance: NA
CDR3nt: TGTGCCAGCAACAGGGGCACAGATACGCAGTATTTT
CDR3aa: CASNRGTDTQYF

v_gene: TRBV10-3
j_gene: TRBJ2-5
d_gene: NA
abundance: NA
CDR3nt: TGTGCCATCGGCAGCCCAAACTTCCAAGAGACCCAGTACTTC
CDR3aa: CAIGSPNFQETQYF

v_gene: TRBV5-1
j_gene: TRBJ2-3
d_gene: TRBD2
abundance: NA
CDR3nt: TGCGCCAGCAGCCCGGGGTTTGCGGGGGGGCTTCCAGATACGCAGTATTTT
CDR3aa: CASSPGFAGGLPDTQYF

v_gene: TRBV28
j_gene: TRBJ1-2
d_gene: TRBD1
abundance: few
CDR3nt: TGTGCCAGCGCTGACAGGGGACCCTCCCGTGGCTACACCTTC
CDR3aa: CASADRGPSRGYTF

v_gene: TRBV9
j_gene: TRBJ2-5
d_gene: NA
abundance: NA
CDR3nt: TGTGCCAGCAGCGTCACCCCCCACGGAGCAGAGACCCAGTACTTC
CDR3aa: CASSVTPHGAETQYF

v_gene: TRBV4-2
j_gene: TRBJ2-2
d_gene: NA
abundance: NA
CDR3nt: TGTGCCAGCAGCCAAGCGGGGGGCCGGAACACCGGGGAGCTGTTTTTT
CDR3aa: CASSQAGGRNTGELFF

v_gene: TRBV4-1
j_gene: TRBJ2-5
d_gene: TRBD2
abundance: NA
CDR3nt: TGCGCCAGCAGCCAAGGAAATAGCGGGGGGCAAGAGACCCAGTACTTC
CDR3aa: CASSQGNSGGQETQYF

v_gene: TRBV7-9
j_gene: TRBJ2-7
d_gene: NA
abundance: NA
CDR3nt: TGTGCCAGCAGCCTCGTGGAGCCCTACGAGCAGTACTTC
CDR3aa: CASSLVEPYEQYF